The 5 T cell receptor beta chains presented below share a single source sample, sequenced in a study of blood T cell repertoires in COVID-19. The table came from immunoSEQ multiplex PCR; TCRdb's copy has only in-frame clones and leaves some out. Found here are about 64,000 clones, more than 75% of them singletons; the top ten hold 10% to 15%. Specimen: peripheral blood. The source of these receptors is a human donor in a cohort sampled during active COVID-19.

V usage is TRBV6-6 and J usage is TRBJ2-5; the match to TRBD2 covers 14 bases. This CDR3 is built from 18 residues. J was trimmed by 7 bases and V by 5 bases; bases with no gene match: 15. The germline gives CDR1 MNHNY, CDR2 SVGAGI (reference sequence). The CDR3: CASSPGLAGALSVGTQYF. DNA for the CDR3: TGTGCCAGCAGTCCGGGACTAGCGGGGGCCCTTAGCGTGGGGACCCAGTACTTC.

This chain connects TRBV6-5 to TRBJ1-2, with 7 bases fitting TRBD1. V gave up 5 bases and J gave up 5 bases; unmatched junction bases: 5. In germline, CDR1 is MNHEY, CDR2 SVGAGI. CDR3 length: 13 residues. DNA for the CDR3: TGTGCCAGCAGTCAGACAGGGAAATATGGCTACACCTTC. Residues: CASSQTGKYGYTF.

V usage is TRBV18 and J usage is TRBJ1-1; the D is unclear. Trimming took 3 bases from V and 2 from J, leaving 7 bases between them. Germline V lookup: CDR1 KGHSH, CDR2 LQKENI. The CDR3 has 13 amino acids. The CDR3: CASSPGLNTEAFF. CDR3 nucleotide sequence: TGTGCCAGCTCACCTGGGCTTAACACTGAAGCTTTCTTT.

The chain recombines TRBV21-1 with TRBJ2-5; TRBD2, the table's D call, was not compared with the DNA. TRBV21-1 is a pseudogene locus. The CDR3 length is 18 residues. In nucleotides, the CDR3 is TGTGCCAGCAGCAAAGGGGACATGGGACTACCAACCCGGGAGACCCAGTACTTC. Translated: CASSKGDMGLPTRETQYF.

V and J are TRBV13 and TRBJ2-5; TRBD2 matches 11 bases. This CDR3 contains 14 residues. Germline loops: CDR1 PRHDT, CDR2 FYEKMQ (reference sequence). V dropped 5 bases and J dropped 9; count of bases not matched to a gene: 8. For the CDR3, the DNA is TGTGCCAGCAGCCGGTTAGCGGGGGGGGAGGCCCAGTACTTC. Encoded protein: CASSRLAGGEAQYF.